Reported below is one T cell receptor beta chain. The sample belongs to a study of blood T cell repertoires in COVID-19. About the study: Samples taken during acute and convalescent COVID-19 were collected in the United States, Italy and Spain. PBMCs, B-cell-depleted T cells, or T cells were the source of the cDNA or gDNA that made up the material.

Authors' analysis steps: Nucleated cell number was recorded as an estimate derived from reference gene primer amplification. The assay was immunoSEQ multiplex PCR, and TCRdb's table has in-frame clones only and misses some. V, J and clone size derive from that table, while D and trimming were established from the DNA sequence. The sample lists 250,000 to 300,000 clones, around 87% occurring once. In germline, CDR1 is WSHSY, CDR2 SAAADI. This CDR3 comprises 15 residues. After removal of 5 bases from V and 5 bases from J, the junction contained 5 bases not matched to a gene. Sequenced sample: peripheral blood. The chain uses TRBV10-2 and TRBJ1-6, with 8 nucleotides matching TRBD1. This clonotype originated in a man aged 18 to 30 with active or convalescent COVID-19. CDR3 DNA sequence: TGCGCCAGCAGTTCCCCGGGACAGGATAATTCACCCCTCCACTTT. This sequence encodes CASSSPGQDNSPLHF.